This record concerns one TCR beta chain sequence. The source of the sample is a study of blood T cells in healthy people across ages. Looked up from germline, CDR1 is MNHEY and CDR2 is SVGAGI. Trimming at V came to 1 base and at J to 7 bases, leaving 5 bases not matched to a gene. The CDR3 has 16 amino acids. Next came a second PCR, run for about 7 to 11 cycles, which used a sample-barcoded 5' primer along with a J-beta primer mix. Any given sample supplied a minimum of 3 million CDR3-containing paired-end reads. TCRdb processed the 5' RACE reads anew with MiXCR; each CDR3 protein has one entry. The profile shows approximately 880,000 distinct CDR3 sequences, approximately 49% of them singletons.

Sequencing was carried out using blood. This clonotype was obtained from a young man in good health. This rearrangement joins TRBV6-5 to TRBJ1-6, with 9 bases identical to TRBD1. CDR3 nucleotides: TGTGCCAGCAGTTACTGGATAACAGGGGGCAATTCACCCCTCCACTTT. This codes for CASSYWITGGNSPLHF.